These T cell receptor beta chains were read from a single sample in a study of blood T cells in healthy people across ages. TCRdb called the 5' RACE reads again in MiXCR, with one record for every CDR3 protein. The profile covers more than 1.4 million distinct CDR3 sequences, with about 40% appearing a single time and less than 8% taken by the ten largest. Specimen: blood. The origin of the receptors is a woman younger than 35 in good health. CDR3s include the opening cysteine and the closing phenylalanine or tryptophan. The D gene is left open where the match is weak. Only part of the rows carry a size: once, few, many, or a class if the clone is expanded.

>TRBV20-1|-|12|TRBJ1-1|-
CSAGGWGTEAFF
TGCAGTGCCGGCGGATGGGGCACTGAAGCTTTCTTT
>TRBV29-1|few|14|TRBJ2-5|-
CSVRSVSRQETQYF
TGCAGCGTGCGCTCCGTTTCGCGGCAAGAGACCCAGTACTTC
>TRBV11-2|few|13|TRBJ2-5|-
CASSLDREGTQYF
TGTGCCAGCAGCTTAGATCGGGAAGGGACCCAGTACTTC
>TRBV9|-|12|TRBJ1-2|-
CASSPDPGGYTF
TGTGCCAGCAGCCCAGACCCGGGTGGCTACACCTTC
>TRBV10-3|many|14|TRBJ2-3|-
CAIGLSSGTDTQYF
TGTGCCATCGGGTTATCTAGCGGCACAGATACGCAGTATTTT
>TRBV12-3/TRBV12-4|-|17|TRBJ1-5|TRBD1
CASSPGPGDRSHQPQHF
TGTGCCAGCAGTCCGGGGCCCGGGGACAGGTCACATCAGCCCCAGCATTTT
>TRBV4-2|-|16|TRBJ2-6|-
CASSQEAGSGANVLTF
TGTGCCAGCAGCCAAGAAGCAGGGTCTGGGGCCAACGTCCTGACTTTC
>TRBV6-5|-|14|TRBJ1-1|-
CASSSGLGRLGAFF
TGTGCCAGCAGCTCAGGGCTGGGGCGACTGGGTGCTTTCTTT
>TRBV7-2|few|12|TRBJ1-1|-
CASGYRQTEAFF
TGTGCCAGCGGATATAGACAGACTGAAGCTTTCTTT
>TRBV20-1|-|14|TRBJ1-5|-
CSARGGAVNQPQHF
TGCAGTGCTAGAGGGGGGGCGGTCAATCAGCCCCAGCATTTT
>TRBV5-1|few|12|TRBJ1-6|-
CASSLEDSPLHF
TGCGCCAGCAGCTTGGAAGATTCACCCCTCCACTTT
>TRBV11-1|once|18|TRBJ2-2|TRBD2
CASSPGLAGVSATGELFF
TGTGCCAGCAGCCCGGGACTAGCGGGAGTTAGCGCCACCGGGGAGCTGTTTTTT
>TRBV7-2|-|17|TRBJ2-1|TRBD2
CASSLGLAGHPYNEQFF
TGTGCCAGCAGCTTAGGACTAGCGGGGCACCCCTACAATGAGCAGTTCTTC
>TRBV6-5|few|15|TRBJ1-2|-
CASSPQGEGNYGYTF
TGTGCCAGCAGTCCTCAGGGTGAGGGTAACTATGGCTACACCTTC
>TRBV20-1|few|14|TRBJ1-5|TRBD1
CSAPQGGNGQPQHF
TGCAGTGCTCCCCAGGGGGGGAACGGTCAGCCCCAGCATTTT
>TRBV7-9|-|13|TRBJ2-2|-
CASTKQGTGELFF
TGTGCCAGCACCAAACAGGGGACTGGGGAGCTGTTTTTT
>TRBV6-6|-|15|TRBJ2-5|TRBD2
CASSRLAPIQETQYF
TGTGCCAGCAGTCGACTAGCGCCCATCCAAGAGACCCAGTACTTC
>TRBV4-2|once|16|TRBJ2-1|-
CASSQDAGDGYNEQFF
TGTGCCAGCAGCCAAGATGCAGGGGATGGGTACAATGAGCAGTTCTTC
>TRBV4-1|few|17|TRBJ1-1|-
CASSQGRPSPMNTEAFF
TGCGCCAGCAGCCAGGGCCGTCCGTCCCCCATGAACACTGAAGCTTTCTTT
>TRBV20-1|once|17|TRBJ1-4|TRBD1
CSARTGAGGAANEKLFF
TGCAGTGCTAGAACCGGGGCAGGGGGCGCGGCTAATGAAAAACTGTTTTTT
>TRBV7-2|few|12|TRBJ2-5|-
CASSTRLETQYF
TGTGCCAGCAGCACAAGACTAGAGACCCAGTACTTC
>TRBV7-2|-|13|TRBJ2-1|-
CASTPRSYNEQFF
TGTGCCAGCACCCCACGCTCCTACAATGAGCAGTTCTTC
>TRBV7-6|-|14|TRBJ2-5|-
CASSVEVMAGDQYF
TGTGCCAGCAGCGTAGAAGTTATGGCCGGGGACCAGTACTTC
>TRBV28|few|16|TRBJ2-3|TRBD2
CASSLRLAGAADTQYF
TGTGCCAGCAGTTTAAGGCTAGCGGGGGCAGCAGATACGCAGTATTTT
>TRBV6-6|few|13|TRBJ2-7|-
CASSSGAEYEQYF
TGTGCCAGCAGCTCCGGGGCCGAATACGAGCAGTACTTC
>TRBV27|-|16|TRBJ2-3|-
CASSPQAIPSTDTQYF
TGTGCCAGCAGTCCCCAAGCCATCCCTAGCACAGATACGCAGTATTTT
>TRBV7-2|-|17|TRBJ2-6|-
CASSLGGASSGANVLTF
TGTGCCAGCAGCTTAGGAGGAGCAAGCTCTGGGGCCAACGTCCTGACTTTC
>TRBV9|-|19|TRBJ2-6|-
CASSVGGRRVRGGANVLTF
TGTGCCAGCAGCGTAGGTGGTAGGAGGGTTCGAGGAGGGGCCAACGTCCTGACTTTC
>TRBV6-2/TRBV6-3|-|15|TRBJ2-6|TRBD1
CASSRGGSGANVPTF
TGTGCCAGCAGCCGAGGGGGCTCTGGGGCCAACGTCCCGACTTTC
>TRBV10-2|once|17|TRBJ2-4|TRBD2
CASSGASGSVTKNIQYF
TGCGCCAGCAGTGGCGCTAGCGGGAGTGTAACCAAAAACATTCAGTACTTC
>TRBV27|-|14|TRBJ2-7|-
CASSLRGPGYEQYF
TGTGCCAGCAGTTTAAGGGGACCAGGGTACGAGCAGTACTTC
>TRBV5-4|-|16|TRBJ2-1|-
CASSSNPGLIHNEQFF
TGTGCCAGCAGCTCTAACCCGGGACTCATCCACAATGAGCAGTTCTTC
>TRBV6-5|-|13|TRBJ2-7|TRBD1
CASSYLRDSIQYF
TGTGCCAGCAGTTACCTCCGGGACAGTATACAGTACTTC
>TRBV20-1|few|12|TRBJ2-3|-
CSVRKGGDTQYF
TGCAGTGTGCGGAAAGGGGGGGATACGCAGTATTTT
>TRBV7-6|-|16|TRBJ2-1|-
CASSLVRTDLDNEQFF
TGTGCCAGCAGCTTAGTGAGGACAGACTTAGACAATGAGCAGTTCTTC
>TRBV29-1|many|13|TRBJ2-7|-
CSVEDGTEYEQYF
TGCAGCGTTGAAGACGGTACGGAGTACGAGCAGTACTTC
>TRBV28|-|16|TRBJ2-5|TRBD2
CASSLAGDRYQETQYF
TGTGCCAGCAGTCTAGCGGGGGATCGGTACCAAGAGACCCAGTACTTC
>TRBV13|few|15|TRBJ2-7|TRBD1
CASSPGGSPSYEQYF
TGTGCCAGCAGCCCAGGGGGATCCCCTTCTTACGAGCAGTACTTC
>TRBV5-1|-|16|TRBJ2-1|TRBD2
CASSLTGTSVNNEQFF
TGCGCCAGCAGCTTAACCGGGACTAGCGTGAACAATGAGCAGTTCTTC
>TRBV11-2|-|14|TRBJ2-5|TRBD2
CASRDLAGEETQYF
TGTGCCAGCAGGGATCTAGCGGGGGAAGAGACCCAGTACTTC
>TRBV24-1|-|13|TRBJ1-1|-
CATSTDLNTEAFF
TGTGCCACCAGTACTGACCTAAACACTGAAGCTTTCTTT
>TRBV11-2|-|13|TRBJ1-4|-
CAISGRTNEKLFF
TGTGCCATCTCAGGGAGGACTAATGAAAAACTGTTTTTT
>TRBV27|-|10|TRBJ2-7|-
CAVPRYEQYF
TGTGCCGTACCCCGGTACGAGCAGTACTTC
>TRBV9|few|15|TRBJ2-7|-
CASSVGQGTSYEQYF
TGTGCCAGCAGCGTAGGGCAGGGGACCTCCTACGAGCAGTACTTC
>TRBV20-1|-|15|TRBJ2-3|TRBD2
CSAGRTSGRVDTQYF
TGCAGTGCCGGGCGAACGAGCGGGAGAGTAGATACGCAGTATTTT
>TRBV7-9|few|15|TRBJ2-2|TRBD1
CASSWTGPNTGELFF
TGTGCCAGCAGCTGGACAGGGCCGAACACCGGGGAGCTGTTTTTT
>TRBV28|many|14|TRBJ2-5|TRBD2
CASSPTGGQETQYF
TGTGCCAGCAGTCCCACGGGGGGCCAAGAGACCCAGTACTTC
>TRBV15|-|18|TRBJ2-7|-
CATSRVWKVSGSAEEQYF
TGTGCCACCAGCAGAGTCTGGAAGGTAAGCGGGTCTGCGGAAGAGCAGTACTTC
>TRBV20-1|-|10|TRBJ1-1|-
CSAQNIEAFF
TGCAGTGCGCAGAATATAGAGGCTTTCTTT
>TRBV2|few|15|TRBJ2-1|-
CASTGGSALSEEQFF
TGTGCCAGCACCGGAGGTAGCGCCCTATCAGAGGAGCAGTTCTTC
>TRBV20-1|-|12|TRBJ1-2|TRBD1
CSARATGLGYTF
TGCAGTGCTAGAGCGACAGGGCTAGGCTACACCTTC
>TRBV7-9|-|15|TRBJ1-6|TRBD1
CASSSLGQVSSPLHF
TGTGCCAGCAGCTCGTTGGGACAGGTCTCTTCACCCCTCCACTTT
>TRBV29-1|few|16|TRBJ2-1|-
CSVEGLEGTDYNEQFF
TGCAGCGTTGAAGGTCTTGAGGGGACGGATTACAATGAGCAGTTCTTC
>TRBV25-1|few|16|TRBJ2-3|TRBD2
CASSGLTSGAVDTQYF
TGTGCCAGCAGTGGTTTGACTAGCGGGGCGGTAGATACGCAGTATTTT
>TRBV20-1|-|12|TRBJ2-7|-
CSAPIPWGEQYF
TGCAGTGCTCCTATCCCCTGGGGCGAGCAGTACTTC
>TRBV12-5|few|14|TRBJ2-3|-
CASGLDSHTDTQYF
TGTGCTAGTGGTTTGGACAGCCACACAGATACGCAGTATTTT
>TRBV27|few|11|TRBJ2-1|-
CASSSEYEQFF
TGTGCCAGCAGTTCCGAATATGAGCAGTTCTTC
>TRBV29-1|few|15|TRBJ2-3|-
CSVEATGQRTDTQYF
TGCAGCGTTGAAGCCACTGGACAGCGCACAGATACGCAGTATTTT